What follows are 2 T cell receptor beta chains derived from one specimen sequenced in a study of beta chain features in type 1 diabetes. Since all of the isolated RNA was reverse transcribed, expressed TCRB transcripts were what got sequenced. Only in-frame clones appear in the TCRdb table, and some are missing; sequencing was by immunoSEQ multiplex PCR. The data hold approximately 200,000 clones, with over 7.5% observed a single time. Sequencing input: naive CD4+ T cells from blood. The receptors stem from a woman under 30 in good health.

This clone was seen more than once but under ten times. The chain is built from TRBV30 and TRBJ1-2, with D perhaps matching TRBD1 (5 bases). The CDR3 extends over 14 amino acids. CDR1 is GTSNPN, CDR2 SVGIG, per germline (reference sequence). V was clipped by 2 bases and J by 8 bases, with 18 bases between them. The CDR3 loop reads CAWSPRIGGYGYTF. The CDR3 DNA reads as TGTGCCTGGAGTCCCCGAATCGGGGGTTACGGCTACACCTTC.

This chain joins TRBV5-6 and TRBJ2-7; possible D gene TRBD2, 6 bases. Trimming left V 5 bases short and J 3 bases short, with 18 bases between. The CDR3 loop spans 15 amino acids. Germline assignment: CDR1 SGHDT and CDR2 YYEEEE. In DNA, the CDR3 is TGTGCCAGCAGTCCGGCTGGGGGGTTAGGCTACGAGCAGTACTTC. Protein: CASSPAGGLGYEQYF.